One sample yielded the 21 T cell receptor beta chains listed below, sequenced in a study of T cell changes during pregnancy in multiple sclerosis. Assay: immunoSEQ multiplex PCR; the TCRdb copy retains only in-frame clones and omits some. This table holds about 76,000 clones, 80% to 95% found once. Sample: peripheral blood, taken in the first trimester of pregnancy. All receptors come from a female donor in good health, enrolled as a control in a pregnancy study.

The genes are TRBV1 and TRBJ1-1; the table's D call of TRBD1 was not tested on the DNA. TRBV1 has pseudogene status. CDR3 length equals 16 residues. CDR3 coding DNA: TGCACCAGCAGCCAAGAACTAACAGGGCTGACTCCTGAAGCTTTCTTT. The encoded protein is CTSSQELTGLTPEAFF.

The V gene is TRBV7-9, the J gene TRBJ1-5; D is undetermined. The CDR3 is made up of 15 amino acids. The V end lost 5 bases, the J end lost 1 base, and 12 bases lay between the germline ends. Germline loops: CDR1 SEHNR, CDR2 FQNEAQ (reference sequence). CDR3 DNA: TGTGCCAGCAGCCCCGGGGAGGGAAGCAATCAGCCCCAGCATTTT. It codes for CASSPGEGSNQPQHF.

The chain has TRBV5-5 and TRBJ1-2; tentative D call: TRBD1 (5 bases). The CDR3 loop spans 14 amino acids. V lost 1 base and J 3 bases, leaving 10 bases between the germline ends. In germline, CDR1 is SGHKS, CDR2 YYEKEE (reference sequence). The DNA of the CDR3 is TGTGCCAGCAGCTTGATGCAGGGCTACTATGGCTACACCTTC. Its translation: CASSLMQGYYGYTF.

This chain uses TRBV6-1 with TRBJ2-7; perhaps TRBD2 as D (6 bases). V gave up 2 bases and J gave up 2 bases, with 16 bases separating them. Germline CDR1 and CDR2: MNHNS and SASEGT. This CDR3 has 16 amino acids. The CDR3 loop reads CASSEPRGKVAYEQYF. The CDR3 bases are TGTGCCAGCAGTGAACCCCGCGGGAAGGTGGCCTACGAGCAGTACTTC.

The V gene is TRBV6-6, the J gene TRBJ2-7; maybe TRBD2 (6 bases). This CDR3 is built from 12 residues. V lost 11 bases and J 9 bases, leaving 20 bases between the germline ends. Germline-derived CDR1 and CDR2 are MNHNY and SVGAGI (reference sequence). CDR3 protein: CACAGTPFWQYF. CDR3 nucleotide sequence: TGTGCCTGCGCCGGGACTCCGTTTTGGCAGTACTTC.

The V gene is TRBV28, the J gene TRBJ2-7, with D maybe TRBD2 (5 bases). The CDR3 consists of 14 residues. Trimming took 5 bases from V and 6 from J, leaving 17 bases between them. Germline CDR1 reads MDHEN; CDR2 reads SYDVKM. The CDR3 is CASSPSLGGGEQYF. CDR3 DNA sequence: TGTGCCAGCAGTCCATCACTAGGAGGTGGCGAGCAGTACTTC.

This clone came up once. V gene TRBV19 combines with J gene TRBJ1-5, with D possibly matching TRBD1 (5 bases). V was pared by 0 bases and J by 8 bases, with 17 bases between. CDR1 is LNHDA, CDR2 SQIVND, per germline (reference sequence). The CDR3 sequence is 16 residues long. This chain's CDR3 is CASSIDSSRVFKPQHF. The DNA for the CDR3 is TGTGCCAGTAGTATAGATTCATCCAGGGTCTTCAAGCCCCAGCATTTT.

The chain uses TRBV19 and TRBJ1-5; 7 positions match TRBD1. V shed 9 bases, J shed 2 bases, and the junction held 13 bases outside the gene matches. This CDR3 contains 16 residues. Germline V CDR1 and CDR2: LNHDA, SQIVND (reference sequence). This CDR3 is CASRTGLMGGNQPQHF. CDR3 in DNA: TGTGCCAGCAGGACAGGCCTGATGGGGGGCAATCAGCCCCAGCATTTT.

This chain uses TRBV6-4 with TRBJ2-5, with D possibly matching TRBD1 (5 bases). The CDR3 has 14 residues. CDR1 is MRHNA and CDR2 is SNTAGT in the germline V gene. V was trimmed by 6 bases and J by 4 bases, leaving 15 bases between them. CDR3 in DNA: TGTGCCAGCAGCCCGTCTTGGGGCACAGAGACCCAGTACTTC. Translating it yields CASSPSWGTETQYF.

J is TRBJ2-7 and V is TRBV19, with 7 bases lining up with TRBD2. Looked up from germline, CDR1 is LNHDA and CDR2 is SQIVND (reference sequence). CDR3 size: 12 residues. The ends lost 10 bases at V and 3 bases at J; junction bases unmatched: 6. The CDR3 nucleotides read TGTGCCACTTCGGGACTACGCTACGAGCAGTACTTC. Residues: CATSGLRYEQYF.

V and J are TRBV6-5 and TRBJ1-1, with a tentative D call TRBD1 (5 bases). V lost 0 bases to trimming and J lost 4 bases, with 15 bases between them. The CDR3 extends over 16 amino acids. The germline gives CDR1 MNHEY, CDR2 SVGAGI. In DNA form, the CDR3 reads TGTGCCAGCAGTTACTCTGAAGGGGTATCGAGCACTGAAGCTTTCTTT. Protein product: CASSYSEGVSSTEAFF.

The genes are TRBV10-2 and TRBJ2-2; TRBD1 matches 8 bases. The V segment lost 7 bases and the J segment 5 bases; nucleotides outside the gene matches: 3. The CDR3 is 13 residues long. Germline CDR1 and CDR2: WSHSY and SAAADI. For the CDR3, the DNA is TGCGCCAGCACGGACAGGGTGACCGGGGAGCTGTTTTTT. It codes for CASTDRVTGELFF.

The V gene is TRBV4-2, the J gene TRBJ1-4; possible D gene TRBD1, 6 bases. Trimming stripped 2 bases from V and 3 bases from J, with 7 bases between. Germline V gene lookup returns CDR1 LGHNA and CDR2 YNFKEQ. This CDR3 is built from 14 residues. The CDR3 sequence: CASSQRTANEKLFF. Here the CDR3 DNA reads TGTGCCAGCAGCCAAAGGACAGCTAATGAAAAACTGTTTTTT.

DNA of the CDR3: TGTGCCAGTAGGAAGACAGGGGAGGTCTACGAGCAGTACTTC. It codes for CASRKTGEVYEQYF. The chain combines TRBV19 with TRBJ2-7; 8 bases align to TRBD1. Looked up from germline, CDR1 is LNHDA and CDR2 is SQIVND (reference sequence). V lost 6 bases to trimming and J lost 3 bases; unmatched junction nucleotides: 7. The CDR3 length is 14 residues.

This rearrangement joins TRBV18 to TRBJ2-5; 10 bases are shared with TRBD1. V was clipped by 3 bases and J by 4 bases; unmatched bases: 8. The CDR3 contains 16 residues. Germline loops: CDR1 KGHSH, CDR2 LQKENI. The DNA of the CDR3 is TGTGCCAGCTCACCCCTTGACAGGGGGCGCGTAGAGACCCAGTACTTC. It encodes CASSPLDRGRVETQYF.

This chain uses TRBV7-2 with TRBJ2-1; no clear D gene. Germline-derived CDR1 and CDR2 are SGHTA and FQGNSA. V was cut by 5 bases and J by 5 bases, with 19 bases left in between. CDR3 length: 16 residues. The CDR3 region is CASSLRLPERNNEQFF. In DNA, the CDR3 is TGTGCCAGCAGCCTAAGACTCCCGGAGAGAAACAATGAGCAGTTCTTC.

The chain employs TRBV2 and TRBJ2-1; possibly TRBD2 for D (5 bases). The length of the CDR3 is 13 residues. Trimming pared 7 bases from V and 12 bases from J, leaving 19 bases between. Germline V lookup: CDR1 SNHLY, CDR2 FYNNEI. The CDR3 DNA follows: TGTGCCAGCACTAAGGACGGGGAGCTAGGGCAGTTCTTC. Translating it yields CASTKDGELGQFF. The entire variable domain, with the rest obtained from reference TRBV2 and TRBJ2-1, is as follows: EPEVTQTPSHQVTQMGQEVILRCVPISNHLYFYWYRQILGQKVEFLVSFYNNEISEKSEIFDDQFSVERPDGSNFTLKIRSTKLEDSAMYFCASTKDGELGQFFGPGTRLTVL.

The chain uses TRBV28 and TRBJ1-2; 7 bases are a match to TRBD1. The trim removed 4 bases at V and 4 bases at J, leaving 9 bases unmatched. The germline V gene encodes CDR1 MDHEN and CDR2 SYDVKM. The CDR3 spans 15 residues. Here the CDR3 DNA reads TGTGCCAGCAGTTCCCGACCCAGGGGGATCTATGGCTACACCTTC. This encodes CASSSRPRGIYGYTF.

V gene TRBV11-2 combines with J gene TRBJ2-7; 7 bases align to TRBD1. CDR3 length: 15 amino acids. V lost 6 bases and J lost 2; bases outside the gene matches: 10. In germline, CDR1 is SGHAT, CDR2 FQNNGV. CDR3 nucleotides: TGTGCCAGCAGACCGATCTCCGGGACAGCCTACGAGCAGTACTTC. Protein sequence: CASRPISGTAYEQYF.

The gene calls are TRBV4-1 and TRBJ2-7, with D perhaps matching TRBD2 (6 bases). Germline V gene lookup returns CDR1 MGHRA and CDR2 YSYEKL. The V end was cut by 8 bases, the J end by 4 bases, with 15 bases between. This CDR3 comprises 13 residues. The CDR3 region has the DNA TGCGCCAGCCGAGAGACTAGTAGATACGAGCAGTACTTC. Translation: CASRETSRYEQYF.

The chain uses TRBV28 and TRBJ2-5, with D possibly matching TRBD1 (5 bases). The CDR3 sequence is 12 residues long. V lost 7 bases and J lost 6, with 12 bases in between. Germline V gene data show CDR1 as MDHEN and CDR2 as SYDVKM. The CDR3 reads CASNTQGKTQYF. DNA of the CDR3: TGTGCCAGCAATACGCAGGGAAAGACCCAGTACTTC.